The present TCR beta chain was sequenced within a study of blood T cell repertoires in COVID-19. Between the trimmed V and J ends, which lost 6 bases and 4 bases, there was a span of 6 bases. The germline CDR1 and CDR2 sequences are SNHLY and FYNNEI. The CDR3 contains 12 residues. Assay used: immunoSEQ multiplex PCR; TCRdb lists only in-frame clones, some missing. Of under 70,000 clones in the sample, 65% to 80% are singletons; the top ten hold 18%. This clone was counted once. The TCR sequence derives from a man between 60 and 70 years old with acute or convalescent COVID-19. The chain uses TRBV2 and TRBJ1-4; D might be TRBD1 (5 bases). The sequencing input was peripheral blood. CDR3 nucleotides: TGTGCCAGCAGGGGGGGTAATGAAAAACTGTTTTTT. Translated, it gives CASRGGNEKLFF.